The clone carrying this TCR beta chain was observed a few times. The antigen is unknown. Treatment of the sample: roughly 20 received Ad26.COV2.S at low or high dose, single or two shots; about 5 received placebo; per-sample allocation not given. All samples were drawn on day 63, counting from the first vaccine or placebo injection. Sequenced by immunoSEQ multiplex PCR; TCRdb stores in-frame clones only, minus some. The profile shows roughly 380,000 clones, around 83% of them singletons. These data originate in a study of Ad26.COV2.S vaccination and SARS-CoV-2 variants. Turning to the study itself: Intramuscular Ad26.COV2.S at 5x10^10 or 1x10^11 viral particles.

The CDR3 is 15 amino acids. Trimming shortened V by 1 base and J by 0 bases, and 9 bases separated the two germline ends. CDR1 is SGHTA, CDR2 FQGNSA, per germline. Regarding the study as a whole: Spike-specific TCR breadth was greater after Ad26.COV2.S than placebo.

The source of this sequence is a person between 18 and 59 years old who received the Ad26.COV2.S COVID-19 vaccine or a placebo. V is TRBV7-2 and J is TRBJ1-1, with D maybe TRBD1 (5 bases). The starting material was peripheral blood, obtained in a trial of Ad26.COV2.S vaccine versus placebo. As DNA, the CDR3 is TGTGCCAGCAGCTTAGGGTCAGGGATGAACACTGAAGCTTTCTTT. Translated: CASSLGSGMNTEAFF.